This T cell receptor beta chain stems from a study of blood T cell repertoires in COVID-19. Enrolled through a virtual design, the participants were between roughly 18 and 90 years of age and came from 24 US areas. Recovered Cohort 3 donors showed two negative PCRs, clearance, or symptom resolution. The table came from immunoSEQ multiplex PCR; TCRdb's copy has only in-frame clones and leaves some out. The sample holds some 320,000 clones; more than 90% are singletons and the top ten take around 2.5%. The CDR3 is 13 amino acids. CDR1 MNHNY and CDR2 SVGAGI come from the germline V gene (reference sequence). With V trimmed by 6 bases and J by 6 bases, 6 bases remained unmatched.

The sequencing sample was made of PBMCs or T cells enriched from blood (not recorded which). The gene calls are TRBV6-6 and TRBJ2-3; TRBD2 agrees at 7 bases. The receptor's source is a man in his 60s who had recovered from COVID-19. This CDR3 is CASRPLGGDTQYF. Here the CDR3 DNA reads TGTGCCAGCAGACCATTGGGGGGGGATACGCAGTATTTT.